A selection of T cell receptor beta chains follows, all from one sample in a study of vaccination effects on CD4 cells after COVID-19. No antigen has been identified for these receptors. The table came from immunoSEQ multiplex PCR; TCRdb's copy has only in-frame clones and leaves some out. The sample has roughly 75,000 clones, 65% to 85% seen once. Sequences were derived from CD4+ T cells from PBMCs cultured with HCoV-OC43 spike peptides, sampled before COVID-19 vaccination. The receptors come from a human donor who received a COVID-19 vaccine. Each CDR3 is given with its conserved first and last residue. Each record gives: D gene, clone size, V gene, J gene, CDR3 DNA, CDR3 protein. The D gene is left open where the match is weak. Clone size appears in some rows only: once, few, many, or a class for an expanded clone.

NA	NA	TRBV6-1	TRBJ1-3	TGTGCCAGCAGTGACCCTATCGGAAACACCATATATTTT	CASSDPIGNTIYF
TRBD1	few	TRBV9	TRBJ1-2	TGTGCCAGCGCCTCCGGGACAGGGTCCCATCTTGGCTATGGCTACACCTTC	CASASGTGSHLGYGYTF
TRBD1	NA	TRBV7-2	TRBJ1-2	TGTGCCAGCAGCCAGGACAGGGTATATGGCTACACCTTC	CASSQDRVYGYTF
TRBD1	NA	TRBV5-5	TRBJ1-6	TGTGCCAGCAGCTCCGGGACAGTTAATTCACCCCTCCACTTT	CASSSGTVNSPLHF
NA	once	TRBV9	TRBJ1-3	TGTGCCAGCAGTGAACGAGGGGGACGGGGAAACACCATATATTTT	CASSERGGRGNTIYF
TRBD1	NA	TRBV19	TRBJ1-4	TGTGCCAGTCTGGACAGGGCACAGGCAACTAATGAAAAACTGTTTTTT	CASLDRAQATNEKLFF
NA	few	TRBV28	TRBJ2-2	TGTGCCAGCAGTTTAGTTTCGGTATTCGCGAACACCGGGGAGCTGTTTTTT	CASSLVSVFANTGELFF
TRBD1	NA	TRBV4-3	TRBJ1-4	TGCGCCAGCAGCCATCCCGGGACAGGGGCCGAAAAACTGTTTTTT	CASSHPGTGAEKLFF
TRBD1	once	TRBV7-3	TRBJ2-2	TGTGCCAGCAGCCTCCACAGGGGGCTGAACACCGGGGAGCTGTTTTTT	CASSLHRGLNTGELFF
NA	once	TRBV5-1	TRBJ2-3	TGCGCCAGCAGCTTGGAGTTTGGGTCTCCCACGCGGACGCAGTATTTT	CASSLEFGSPTRTQYF
NA	NA	TRBV2	TRBJ2-6	TGTGCCAGCAGTGAAGGCAGAGCCTCTGGGGCCAACGTCCTGACTTTC	CASSEGRASGANVLTF
TRBD2	NA	TRBV10-2	TRBJ2-3	TGCGCCAGCAGTCCTAGCGGGGGGGCTGATACGCAGTATTTT	CASSPSGGADTQYF
NA	NA	TRBV9	TRBJ2-2	TGTGCCAGCAGCGTAGGGCCAGCGGTTACCGGGGAGCTGTTTTTT	CASSVGPAVTGELFF
TRBD1	NA	TRBV2	TRBJ1-4	TGTGCCAGCAACGGACAGGGAGGTGAAAAACTGTTTTTT	CASNGQGGEKLFF
TRBD1	few	TRBV27	TRBJ1-1	TGTGCCAGCAGCAAAACAGGGGGCGCGGGCACTGAAGCTTTCTTT	CASSKTGGAGTEAFF
NA	NA	TRBV3-1/TRBV3-2	TRBJ2-3	TGTGCCAGCAGCCAAGGTTTTAACGCAGATACGCAGTATTTT	CASSQGFNADTQYF
NA	few	TRBV19	TRBJ1-5	TGTGCCAGTACGGGGGTCGAGGGTCGCAATCAGCCCCAGCATTTT	CASTGVEGRNQPQHF
NA	NA	TRBV5-8	TRBJ2-3	TGTGCCAGCAGCAGACCCTTCGCGGATACGCAGTATTTT	CASSRPFADTQYF
TRBD1	few	TRBV19	TRBJ1-5	TGTGCCAGTAGTCGTAGTGGACAGGGGGCTCAGCCCCAGCATTTT	CASSRSGQGAQPQHF
NA	few	TRBV30	TRBJ1-6	TGTGCCTGGAAAACCGGAGGGTCGGGCTCCTATAATTCACCCCTCCACTTT	CAWKTGGSGSYNSPLHF
NA	NA	TRBV6-1	TRBJ1-1	TGTGCCAGCAGTGACCAAACAGGGTTGTCCACTGAAGCTTTCTTT	CASSDQTGLSTEAFF
NA	NA	TRBV5-1	TRBJ2-5	TGCGCCAGCAGCGCCTCGCCCCAAGAGACCCAGTACTTC	CASSASPQETQYF
TRBD2	NA	TRBV19	TRBJ2-1	TGTGCCAGTAGTTATGGCGGGGGGGCCTACAATGAGCAGTTCTTC	CASSYGGGAYNEQFF
NA	NA	TRBV5-1	TRBJ1-1	TGCGCCAGCAGCTTGAGCCCCCGAGGGAACACTGAAGCTTTCTTT	CASSLSPRGNTEAFF
NA	few	TRBV18	TRBJ2-2	TGTGCCAGCTCACCACGTCTGCAGGCCAACACCGGGGAGCTGTTTTTT	CASSPRLQANTGELFF
NA	NA	TRBV15	TRBJ2-1	TGTGCCACCAGCAGAGAGTGGCAGAAGGAGCAGTTCTTC	CATSREWQKEQFF
TRBD2	NA	TRBV6-6	TRBJ2-5	TGTGCCAGCAGTCCAGGACTAGCGGGGGAGCGCCAAGAGACCCAGTACTTC	CASSPGLAGERQETQYF
NA	NA	TRBV29-1	TRBJ2-2	TGCAGCGTCTTCCGGGGGCAAGATACCGGGGAGCTGTTTTTT	CSVFRGQDTGELFF
TRBD1	NA	TRBV7-2	TRBJ1-6	TGTGCCAGTCGACAGGGAGCCAGCTCCTATAATTCACCCCTCCACTTT	CASRQGASSYNSPLHF
NA	NA	TRBV2	TRBJ2-3	TGTGCCAGCAGTGAGAGGGCGGCGAGGGGCACAGATACGCAGTATTTT	CASSERAARGTDTQYF
TRBD2	NA	TRBV5-4	TRBJ2-1	TGTGCCAGCAGCCCCCTAGGGCGGCGGGGGGGCTATAATGAGCAGTTCTTC	CASSPLGRRGGYNEQFF
NA	few	TRBV19	TRBJ1-2	TGTGCCAGTAGTACGGGATACACTAACTATGGCTACACCTTC	CASSTGYTNYGYTF
TRBD1	NA	TRBV5-6	TRBJ2-5	TGTGCCAGCAGCTTGCGGACAGGGGATTTAGAGACCCAGTACTTC	CASSLRTGDLETQYF
NA	few	TRBV19	TRBJ1-5	TGTGCCAGTAGTATATCGGGGGTTCAGCCCCAGCATTTT	CASSISGVQPQHF
NA	once	TRBV4-3	TRBJ1-2	TGCGCCAGCAGCCTCGTAACAGGGAGAACTAACTATGGCTACACCTTC	CASSLVTGRTNYGYTF
TRBD1	NA	TRBV5-1	TRBJ2-3	TGCGCCAGCAGCCTGACAGGGTTCGGTACAGATACGCAGTATTTT	CASSLTGFGTDTQYF
NA	NA	TRBV10-3	TRBJ1-3	TGTGCCATCAGTGAGTGGGGGATATCTGGAAACACCATATATTTT	CAISEWGISGNTIYF
TRBD1	few	TRBV30	TRBJ1-5	TGTGCCTGGGCTACAGGGGGCTTGAGCAATCAGCCCCAGCATTTT	CAWATGGLSNQPQHF